A selection of T cell receptor beta chains follows, all from one sample in a study of blood T cell repertoires in COVID-19. The table came from immunoSEQ multiplex PCR; TCRdb's copy has only in-frame clones and leaves some out. The sample contains some 180,000 clones, 90% of which appear only once. The sample comprised peripheral blood. The receptors derive from a man over 45 with acute or convalescent COVID-19. Both conserved end residues are part of each CDR3. Fields, in order: clone size, D gene, V gene, J gene, CDR3 DNA, CDR3 protein. D genes are given only for firm matches. Only some rows state a clone size, as once, few, many or a class for expanded clones.

clone size: -
D gene: -
V gene: TRBV5-6
J gene: TRBJ2-4
CDR3 DNA: TGTGCCAGCAGCTTGGGGGAGAAAGCCAAAAACATTCAGTACTTC
CDR3 protein: CASSLGEKAKNIQYF

clone size: -
D gene: -
V gene: TRBV12-3/TRBV12-4
J gene: TRBJ2-5
CDR3 DNA: TGTGCCAGCAGTCCCCTGCGGGTGGGGACCCAGTACTTC
CDR3 protein: CASSPLRVGTQYF

clone size: -
D gene: TRBD1
V gene: TRBV2
J gene: TRBJ2-3
CDR3 DNA: TGTGCCAGCAGTCCAGGACAGGGCCAAAGCACAGATACGCAGTATTTT
CDR3 protein: CASSPGQGQSTDTQYF

clone size: -
D gene: TRBD1
V gene: TRBV4-1
J gene: TRBJ2-5
CDR3 DNA: TGCGCCAGCAGCCAACCGGACAGGGAAGTGACCCAGTACTTC
CDR3 protein: CASSQPDREVTQYF

clone size: -
D gene: -
V gene: TRBV18
J gene: TRBJ2-3
CDR3 DNA: TGTGCCAGCTCACCACCGGCTAGCCGGACCACAGATACGCAGTATTTT
CDR3 protein: CASSPPASRTTDTQYF

clone size: -
D gene: -
V gene: TRBV18
J gene: TRBJ1-4
CDR3 DNA: TGTGCCAGCTCACCGAGGGGGTTTAGACTGTTTTTT
CDR3 protein: CASSPRGFRLFF

clone size: -
D gene: -
V gene: TRBV3-1/TRBV3-2
J gene: TRBJ1-5
CDR3 DNA: TGTGCCAGCAGCCTGCAAGGGGCGGTGGGACAGCCCCAGCATTTT
CDR3 protein: CASSLQGAVGQPQHF

clone size: few
D gene: -
V gene: TRBV7-9
J gene: TRBJ1-4
CDR3 DNA: TGTGCCAGCAGCTTAGGTGGGAGTGAAAAACTGTTTTTT
CDR3 protein: CASSLGGSEKLFF

clone size: -
D gene: TRBD1
V gene: TRBV7-2
J gene: TRBJ1-1
CDR3 DNA: TGTGCCAGCACCGTTAACAGGGGACTCACTGAAGCTTTCTTT
CDR3 protein: CASTVNRGLTEAFF

clone size: -
D gene: -
V gene: TRBV28
J gene: TRBJ1-4
CDR3 DNA: TGTGCCAGCAGTGGGCCGTCTTCAACTAATGAAAAACTGTTTTTT
CDR3 protein: CASSGPSSTNEKLFF

clone size: once
D gene: -
V gene: TRBV19
J gene: TRBJ2-2
CDR3 DNA: TGTGCCAGTACCGACCCGGGGCGGGGGCGCAGGTCGAACACCGGGGAGCTGTTTTTT
CDR3 protein: CASTDPGRGRRSNTGELFF

clone size: -
D gene: TRBD2
V gene: TRBV27
J gene: TRBJ2-1
CDR3 DNA: TGTGCCAGCCTTCCCCTCCGCGGGAGGGCCGTTAATGAGCAGTTCTTC
CDR3 protein: CASLPLRGRAVNEQFF

clone size: -
D gene: -
V gene: TRBV7-9
J gene: TRBJ2-6
CDR3 DNA: TGTGCCAGCAGCCATCAGGGGGGTCGCTCTGGGGCCAACGTCCTGACTTTC
CDR3 protein: CASSHQGGRSGANVLTF

clone size: few
D gene: TRBD2
V gene: TRBV5-1
J gene: TRBJ2-2
CDR3 DNA: TGCGCCAGCAGCGTGGGGCGGACTAGCGGGAGTACCGGGGAGCTGTTTTTT
CDR3 protein: CASSVGRTSGSTGELFF

clone size: -
D gene: TRBD1
V gene: TRBV5-4
J gene: TRBJ1-1
CDR3 DNA: TGTGCCAGCAACACAGGGGGCCCCAGCACTGAAGCTTTCTTT
CDR3 protein: CASNTGGPSTEAFF

clone size: -
D gene: -
V gene: TRBV6-1
J gene: TRBJ1-5
CDR3 DNA: TGTGCCAGCAGTGACAGAACCAATCAGCCCCAGCATTTT
CDR3 protein: CASSDRTNQPQHF

clone size: -
D gene: TRBD2
V gene: TRBV7-3
J gene: TRBJ2-1
CDR3 DNA: TGTGCCAGCAGCCCCCGGACTAGCGGGTACAATGAGCAGTTCTTC
CDR3 protein: CASSPRTSGYNEQFF

clone size: -
D gene: TRBD1
V gene: TRBV5-1
J gene: TRBJ2-3
CDR3 DNA: TGCGCCAGCAGCCCGGGACAGCCTAGCACAGATACGCAGTATTTT
CDR3 protein: CASSPGQPSTDTQYF

clone size: -
D gene: -
V gene: TRBV4-1
J gene: TRBJ2-1
CDR3 DNA: TGCGCCAGCAGCCAAGAGTGGCGGGGAAATGAGCAGTTCTTC
CDR3 protein: CASSQEWRGNEQFF

clone size: once
D gene: TRBD2
V gene: TRBV27
J gene: TRBJ2-3
CDR3 DNA: TGTGCCAGCAGCACCACTAGCGGGGGCCGGGGAGATACGCAGTATTTT
CDR3 protein: CASSTTSGGRGDTQYF

clone size: -
D gene: TRBD1
V gene: TRBV29-1
J gene: TRBJ2-1
CDR3 DNA: TGCAGCGTTGAAAACCCAGGGGGATTCTACAATGAGCAGTTCTTC
CDR3 protein: CSVENPGGFYNEQFF

clone size: -
D gene: TRBD2
V gene: TRBV27
J gene: TRBJ2-4
CDR3 DNA: TGTGCCAGCAGTTTAGGCGGGAGCGCCAAAAACATTCAGTACTTC
CDR3 protein: CASSLGGSAKNIQYF

clone size: -
D gene: -
V gene: TRBV6-1
J gene: TRBJ1-5
CDR3 DNA: TGTGCCAGCAGTGCCGCACGGGAGGTAGAAGGTAGGAGCAATCAGCCCCAGCATTTT
CDR3 protein: CASSAAREVEGRSNQPQHF

clone size: once
D gene: TRBD2
V gene: TRBV7-6
J gene: TRBJ2-1
CDR3 DNA: TGTGCCAGCAGCATTAGCGGGAGAGGGCAGTTCTTC
CDR3 protein: CASSISGRGQFF

clone size: -
D gene: TRBD1
V gene: TRBV27
J gene: TRBJ1-4
CDR3 DNA: TGTGCCAGCAGTCTGAACAGGGGGGATGAAAAACTGTTTTTT
CDR3 protein: CASSLNRGDEKLFF

clone size: -
D gene: -
V gene: TRBV6-1
J gene: TRBJ1-2
CDR3 DNA: TGTGCCAGCAGTGAAGGACACCTTCGGTATGTCACCTTC
CDR3 protein: CASSEGHLRYVTF

clone size: -
D gene: TRBD1
V gene: TRBV12-3/TRBV12-4
J gene: TRBJ1-1
CDR3 DNA: TGTGCCAGCAGGGGACAGCAGAACACTGAAGCTTTCTTT
CDR3 protein: CASRGQQNTEAFF

clone size: -
D gene: -
V gene: TRBV15
J gene: TRBJ1-4
CDR3 DNA: TGTGCCACCAGCAGAGACACAGGGACTAATGAAAAACTGTTTTTT
CDR3 protein: CATSRDTGTNEKLFF

clone size: once
D gene: TRBD1
V gene: TRBV18
J gene: TRBJ1-3
CDR3 DNA: TGTGCCAGCTCACCACGAGAAGGGGGCGCGGTTGGAAACACCATATATTTT
CDR3 protein: CASSPREGGAVGNTIYF

clone size: once
D gene: TRBD1
V gene: TRBV7-3
J gene: TRBJ2-1
CDR3 DNA: TGTGCCAGCAGCTTAGGGACAGAACTTGAGCAGTTCTTC
CDR3 protein: CASSLGTELEQFF

clone size: -
D gene: TRBD1
V gene: TRBV28
J gene: TRBJ1-5
CDR3 DNA: TGTGCCAGCAGGGGCTTAGGGACAGGGGGCGGTCAGCCCCAGCATTTT
CDR3 protein: CASRGLGTGGGQPQHF

clone size: -
D gene: -
V gene: TRBV27
J gene: TRBJ1-2
CDR3 DNA: TGTGCCAGCAGTCCCCTGGCGGGTCACTATGGCTACACCTTC
CDR3 protein: CASSPLAGHYGYTF

clone size: few
D gene: TRBD2
V gene: TRBV4-1
J gene: TRBJ2-2
CDR3 DNA: TGCGCCAGCAGCGTCCCGGGACTAGCGGGGGGGCCGGGCACCGGGGAGCTGTTTTTT
CDR3 protein: CASSVPGLAGGPGTGELFF

clone size: few
D gene: -
V gene: TRBV28
J gene: TRBJ2-7
CDR3 DNA: TGTGCCAGCAGTAACGGGGGTTTCTACGAGCAGTACTTC
CDR3 protein: CASSNGGFYEQYF

clone size: -
D gene: TRBD2
V gene: TRBV5-5
J gene: TRBJ2-7
CDR3 DNA: TGTGCCAGCAGCCCCATGGGACTAGCGGGACTCGAGCAGTACTTC
CDR3 protein: CASSPMGLAGLEQYF

clone size: -
D gene: TRBD2
V gene: TRBV11-3
J gene: TRBJ2-2
CDR3 DNA: TGTGCCAGCAGCTTTGGCCGACTAGCGGGGTCCGGGGAGCTGTTTTTT
CDR3 protein: CASSFGRLAGSGELFF

clone size: -
D gene: -
V gene: TRBV2
J gene: TRBJ1-6
CDR3 DNA: TGTGCCAGCAGTGAAGTTTCGACGGATAGGGGTTCACCCCTCCACTTT
CDR3 protein: CASSEVSTDRGSPLHF

clone size: -
D gene: TRBD1
V gene: TRBV9
J gene: TRBJ2-1
CDR3 DNA: TGTGCCAGCAGCGTTGATCCGGGACAGCGCTACAATGAGCAGTTCTTC
CDR3 protein: CASSVDPGQRYNEQFF

clone size: -
D gene: TRBD1
V gene: TRBV4-1
J gene: TRBJ1-5
CDR3 DNA: TGCGCCAGCAGCCAGGTGGAAACGGGACAGGGGGCCGATCAGCCCCAGCATTTT
CDR3 protein: CASSQVETGQGADQPQHF

clone size: -
D gene: -
V gene: TRBV7-2
J gene: TRBJ1-4
CDR3 DNA: TGTGCCAGCAGCTTAGGGCGCGAGGGAAAACTGTTTTTT
CDR3 protein: CASSLGREGKLFF

clone size: -
D gene: -
V gene: TRBV15
J gene: TRBJ1-6
CDR3 DNA: TGTGCCACCAGCAGAGATGTAGCGGCCCTATCCTATAATTCACCCCTCCACTTT
CDR3 protein: CATSRDVAALSYNSPLHF

clone size: once
D gene: TRBD1
V gene: TRBV5-1
J gene: TRBJ1-4
CDR3 DNA: TGCGCCAGCAGCCGACAGGGCGCGCACACTAATGAAAAACTGTTTTTT
CDR3 protein: CASSRQGAHTNEKLFF